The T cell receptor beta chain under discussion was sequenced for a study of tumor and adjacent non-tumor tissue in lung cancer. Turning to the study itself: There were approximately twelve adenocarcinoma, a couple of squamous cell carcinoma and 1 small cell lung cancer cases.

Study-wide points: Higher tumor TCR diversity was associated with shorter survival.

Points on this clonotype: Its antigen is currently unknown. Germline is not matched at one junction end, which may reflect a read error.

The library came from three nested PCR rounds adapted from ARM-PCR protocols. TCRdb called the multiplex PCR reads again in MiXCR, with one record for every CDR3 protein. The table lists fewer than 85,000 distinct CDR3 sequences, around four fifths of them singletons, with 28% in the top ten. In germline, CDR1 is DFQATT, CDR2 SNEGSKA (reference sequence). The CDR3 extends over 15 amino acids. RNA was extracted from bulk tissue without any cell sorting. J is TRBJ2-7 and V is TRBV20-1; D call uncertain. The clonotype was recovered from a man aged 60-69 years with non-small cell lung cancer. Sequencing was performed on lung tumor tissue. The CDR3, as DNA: TGCAGTGCTAGAGTTCCGGGCCGCCTCTCATACGAGCAGCACTTC. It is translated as CSARVPGRLSYEQHF.